This passage covers 27 T cell receptor beta chains from one sample sequenced in a study of blood T cell repertoires in COVID-19. TCRdb keeps only in-frame clones here, not all; method: immunoSEQ multiplex PCR. Of 220,000 or so clones listed, nearly 90% are singletons. Sequenced input: PBMCs or T cells enriched from blood (not recorded which). These receptors came from a man aged 25 to 45 who had been exposed to COVID-19.

This sequence joins TRBV7-2 and TRBJ2-3; possibly TRBD1 for D (5 bases). The CDR3 totals 16 residues. Germline CDR1 is SGHTA and CDR2 is FQGNSA. V was clipped by 4 bases and J by 5 bases, with 19 bases between them. CDR3: CASSSFDSNLLDTQYF. The CDR3 DNA reads TGTGCCAGCAGCTCCTTCGACAGTAACTTGTTAGATACGCAGTATTTT.

The gene calls are TRBV5-1 and TRBJ1-4, with TRBD1 matching 7 bases. Trimming cost V 7 bases and J 4 bases; bases outside gene matches: 4. Germline V gene data show CDR1 as SGHRS and CDR2 as YFSETQ. The CDR3 runs 13 residues. This CDR3 is CASARQGNEKLFF. The CDR3 DNA follows: TGCGCCAGCGCAAGACAGGGTAATGAAAAACTGTTTTTT. Supplemented by reference TRBV5-1 and TRBJ1-4, the full variable domain reads KAGVTQTPRYLIKTRGQQVTLSCSPISGHRSVSWYQQTPGQGLQFLFEYFSETQRNKGNFPGRFSGRQFSNSRSEMNVSTLELGDSALYLCASARQGNEKLFFGSGTQLSVL.

This chain joins TRBV3-1 (or the pseudogene TRBV3-2) and TRBJ1-4; no clear D. Germline V gene lookup returns CDR1 LGHDT and CDR2 YNNKEL (reference sequence). Trimming took off 0 bases at V and 5 bases at J, with 10 bases between the two ends. The CDR3 loop spans 15 amino acids. The CDR3 nucleotides are TGTGCCAGCAGCCAAGACGGGGTCGGGAATGAAAAACTGTTTTTT. Translating it yields CASSQDGVGNEKLFF.

This clone was detected once. This rearrangement joins TRBV28 to TRBJ1-1; D is perhaps TRBD1 (5 bases). This CDR3 has 16 residues. Germline V gene lookup returns CDR1 MDHEN and CDR2 SYDVKM. V lost 6 bases to trimming and J lost 5 bases, with 22 bases between them. The CDR3 here is CASRDPFGGGETEAFF. DNA for the CDR3: TGTGCCAGCAGAGACCCTTTTGGGGGAGGAGAGACTGAAGCTTTCTTT.

In its sample, this clone was seen once. The chain employs TRBV2 and TRBJ2-3, with a weak D call TRBD1 (5 bases). V was clipped by 7 bases and J by 6 bases, with 20 bases between them. This CDR3 contains 15 residues. CDR1 is SNHLY and CDR2 is FYNNEI in the germline V gene. The CDR3 region is CASTPSPRVVDTQYF. The CDR3 nucleotides are TGTGCCAGCACGCCGTCTCCCAGGGTTGTGGATACGCAGTATTTT.

This chain connects TRBV5-1 to TRBJ1-6; possibly TRBD1 for D (6 bases). Trimming pared 0 bases from V and 8 bases from J, leaving 12 bases between. Germline assignment: CDR1 SGHRS and CDR2 YFSETQ. The CDR3 loop spans 15 amino acids. CDR3 sequence (DNA): TGCGCCAGCAGCTTGGTTACAGGGCCCGATTCACCCCTCCACTTT. The encoded protein is CASSLVTGPDSPLHF. The variable domain in full, with the rest retrieved from reference TRBV5-1 and TRBJ1-6, is KAGVTQTPRYLIKTRGQQVTLSCSPISGHRSVSWYQQTPGQGLQFLFEYFSETQRNKGNFPGRFSGRQFSNSRSEMNVSTLELGDSALYLCASSLVTGPDSPLHFGNGTRLTVT.

This clone has only a few counts. The V and J genes are TRBV18 and TRBJ2-2; D is perhaps TRBD2 (6 bases). The CDR3 totals 13 residues. The germline CDR1 and CDR2 sequences are KGHSH and LQKENI. Trimming shortened V by 3 bases and J by 5 bases, and 7 bases separated the two germline ends. The CDR3 spells CASSPEGTGELFF. CDR3 coding DNA: TGTGCCAGCTCACCGGAGGGGACCGGGGAGCTGTTTTTT. The whole variable domain, filled in from reference TRBV18 and TRBJ2-2, reads NAGVMQNPRHLVRRRGQEARLRCSPMKGHSHVYWYRQLPEEGLKFMVYLQKENIIDESGMPKERFSAEFPKEGPSILRIQQVVRGDSAAYFCASSPEGTGELFFGEGSRLTVL.

The V and J genes are TRBV29-1 and TRBJ2-3; maybe TRBD2 (6 bases). Per the germline V gene, CDR1 is SQVTM and CDR2 is ANQGSEA. This CDR3 region has 13 residues. Trimming cost V 2 bases and J 4 bases, with 10 bases left between them. The CDR3 region is CSVELGGSDTQYF. The CDR3 coding sequence is TGCAGCGTTGAATTGGGAGGATCAGATACGCAGTATTTT.

The V and J genes are TRBV10-3 and TRBJ2-1; 13 bases map to TRBD2. The junction had 6 bases not matched to a gene; V was cut back by 0 bases and J by 7 bases. Germline CDR1 and CDR2: ENHRY and SYGVKD. This CDR3 is 17 amino acids long. The CDR3 loop is CAISESSRTSGGNEQFF. CDR3 sequence (DNA): TGTGCCATCAGTGAGTCGTCGCGGACTAGCGGGGGAAATGAGCAGTTCTTC.

The genes are TRBV5-1 and TRBJ2-5; 10 nucleotides match TRBD1. This CDR3 contains 16 residues. V was clipped by 3 bases and J by 1 base; unmatched bases: 6. Germline V gene data show CDR1 as SGHRS and CDR2 as YFSETQ. CDR3: CASSWDRTGGQETQYF. The CDR3 region has the DNA TGCGCCAGCAGCTGGGACCGGACAGGGGGCCAAGAGACCCAGTACTTC.

Notes on this clone: An end of the junction differs from the germline gene, which may be a read error. This chain joins TRBV6-2 or TRBV6-3 and TRBJ1-1; 7 positions agree with TRBD1. Germline V gives CDR1 MNHEY, CDR2 SVGEGT. CDR3 size: 16 residues. CDR3: CASSYPLGQVNAEAFF. The CDR3 DNA reads TGTGCCAGCAGTTACCCCCTCGGACAGGTGAACGCTGAAGCTTTCTTT.

The J gene is TRBJ1-6, the V gene TRBV5-1, with TRBD1 matching over 12 bases. The length of the CDR3 is 16 residues. Germline assignment: CDR1 SGHRS and CDR2 YFSETQ. V lost 5 bases and J lost 7; bases outside the gene matches: 7. CDR3 in DNA: TGCGCCAGCAGATTCGGGGACAGGGGGCTAAATTCACCCCTCCACTTT. Translating gives CASRFGDRGLNSPLHF.

The chain couples TRBV10-3 to TRBJ2-7, with TRBD1 matching 8 bases. Unmatched junction bases numbered 14, after V lost 7 bases and J lost 6 bases. Germline CDR1 and CDR2: ENHRY and SYGVKD. The CDR3 contains 15 residues. In nucleotides, the CDR3 is TGTGCCATCAAGGCGGCCGGGACAGGCGCTGGCGAGCAGTACTTC. It is translated as CAIKAAGTGAGEQYF.

CDR3 protein: CASSQGTGGLNEQFF. CDR3 nucleotides: TGTGCCAGCAGCCAAGGGACAGGGGGTTTGAATGAGCAGTTCTTC. The chain combines TRBV14 with TRBJ2-1; 10 positions match TRBD1. Germline assignment: CDR1 SGHDN and CDR2 FVKESK. The CDR3 length is 15 residues. With 1 base clipped from V and 7 bases from J, the junction kept 4 bases outside the gene matches.

This clone was counted once. The chain joins TRBV7-2 to TRBJ2-1; 8 positions match TRBD1. The germline V gene has CDR1 SGHTA and CDR2 FQGNSA. The V gene end was trimmed by 7 bases and the J gene end by 9 bases; junction bases not matched to a gene: 11. The CDR3 is 14 residues long. CDR3 sequence reads: CASTEDRVNFEQFF. Written as DNA, the CDR3 is TGTGCCAGCACCGAGGACAGGGTGAACTTTGAGCAGTTCTTC. Based on the CDR3 plus reference TRBV7-2 and TRBJ2-1, the full variable domain is GAGVSQSPSNKVTEKGKDVELRCDPISGHTALYWYRQSLGQGLEFLIYFQGNSAPDKSGLPSDRFSAERTGGSVSTLTIQRTQQEDSAVYLCASTEDRVNFEQFFGPGTRLTVL.

This clone was recorded once. The rearrangement links TRBV18 to TRBJ2-5; perhaps TRBD1 as D (6 bases). The germline V gene encodes CDR1 KGHSH and CDR2 LQKENI. V lost 2 bases to trimming and J lost 4 bases, with 8 bases between them. The CDR3 contains 13 residues. The CDR3 DNA reads as TGTGCCAGCTCACCAGGGGGCGTAGAGACCCAGTACTTC. It yields the protein CASSPGGVETQYF.

This chain connects TRBV12-5 to TRBJ1-3; unclear D gene. Trimming pared 2 bases from V and 9 bases from J, leaving 17 bases between. The CDR3 runs to 15 residues. Per the germline V gene, CDR1 is LGHNT and CDR2 is FRNRAP. In DNA, the CDR3 is TGTGCTAGTGGTTTGACTTCCCCCTTTGTTGGCACCATATATTTT. This codes for CASGLTSPFVGTIYF.

V gene TRBV5-1 combines with J gene TRBJ1-1, with 8 bases identical to TRBD1. Per the germline V gene, CDR1 is SGHRS and CDR2 is YFSETQ. V shed 6 bases, J shed 0 bases, and the junction held 10 bases outside the gene matches. The length of the CDR3 is 16 residues. The CDR3 region is CASNLVGQGMNTEAFF. DNA for the CDR3: TGCGCCAGCAACCTAGTAGGACAGGGCATGAACACTGAAGCTTTCTTT.

V and J are TRBV4-2 and TRBJ2-2, with D perhaps TRBD1 (5 bases). Germline V gives CDR1 LGHNA, CDR2 YNFKEQ. CDR3 size: 16 residues. The V and J ends lost 8 bases and 0 bases respectively, with 16 bases between them. CDR3 amino acids: CASGPGGAANTGELFF. The CDR3 nucleotides are TGTGCCAGCGGTCCTGGTGGGGCTGCGAACACCGGGGAGCTGTTTTTT.

The V and J genes are TRBV10-3 and TRBJ2-3; TRBD2 agrees at 15 bases. This CDR3 comprises 17 residues. Per germline, CDR1 ENHRY and CDR2 SYGVKD. Germline trimming cut 8 bases from V and 2 bases from J; bases unmatched to any gene: 8. Written as DNA, the CDR3 is TGTGCCATCCTAAGGGGGACTAGCGGGGGGAACACAGATACGCAGTATTTT. Protein sequence: CAILRGTSGGNTDTQYF.

The J gene is TRBJ2-7, the V gene TRBV27; tentative D call: TRBD1 (5 bases). Trimming pared 2 bases from V and 5 bases from J, leaving 13 bases between. The length of the CDR3 is 14 residues. Germline V CDR1 and CDR2: MNHEY, SMNVEV (reference sequence). The CDR3 region has the DNA TGTGCCAGCAGTTTAGATGGCAGGGCGGACGAGCAGTACTTC. Amino acid sequence: CASSLDGRADEQYF.

V is TRBV2 and J is TRBJ2-1; D might be TRBD2 (6 bases). The CDR3 contains 14 residues. V lost 6 bases, J lost 2 bases, and 11 bases lay in between. Germline V gene data show CDR1 as SNHLY and CDR2 as FYNNEI. The CDR3 coding sequence is TGTGCCAGCAGGGATAGCGGCCCCTACAATGAGCAGTTCTTC. It encodes CASRDSGPYNEQFF.

The chain combines TRBV27 with TRBJ1-2, with TRBD1 matching over 8 bases. With V trimmed by 5 bases and J by 5 bases, 1 base remained unmatched. The CDR3 runs 12 residues. Germline V CDR1 and CDR2: MNHEY, SMNVEV (reference sequence). The CDR3 spells CASSRTGYGYTF. In DNA form, the CDR3 reads TGTGCCAGCAGTCGGACAGGGTATGGCTACACCTTC.

The chain employs TRBV2 and TRBJ1-3; TRBD1 matches 7 bases. Germline loops: CDR1 SNHLY, CDR2 FYNNEI. The CDR3 is 15 amino acids. Unmatched junction bases numbered 4, after V lost 3 bases and J lost 2 bases. CDR3 in DNA: TGTGCCAGCAGTGATTTAGGGGGCGCTGGAAACACCATATATTTT. It codes for CASSDLGGAGNTIYF.

Relative to its sample, this clone is medium-sized. CDR3 protein: CASSYRNGPDGYTF. The CDR3 DNA reads as TGTGCCAGCAGTTACCGCAACGGTCCGGATGGCTACACCTTC. The gene calls are TRBV6-5 and TRBJ1-2; D not certain. The CDR3 runs to 14 residues. Trimming stripped 2 bases from V and 6 bases from J, with 13 bases between. Germline values: CDR1 MNHEY, CDR2 SVGAGI.

The J gene is TRBJ2-3, the V gene TRBV7-2, with TRBD2 identical over 9 bases. The CDR3 is 13 residues long. From germline, CDR1 is SGHTA and CDR2 FQGNSA. With V trimmed by 5 bases and J by 4 bases, 1 base remained unmatched. The CDR3 DNA is TGTGCCAGCAGCCGACTAGCGGCAGATACGCAGTATTTT. It yields the protein CASSRLAADTQYF.

This clone was found once. V is TRBV9 and J is TRBJ1-6; TRBD1 aligns across 9 bases. The germline CDR1 and CDR2 sequences are SGDLS and YYNGEE. J was trimmed by 10 bases and V by 4 bases; bases with no gene match: 6. This CDR3 has 14 residues. Written as DNA, the CDR3 is TGTGCCAGCAGCAAGGGGACAGGGAACTCACCCCTCCACTTT. This gives the protein CASSKGTGNSPLHF.